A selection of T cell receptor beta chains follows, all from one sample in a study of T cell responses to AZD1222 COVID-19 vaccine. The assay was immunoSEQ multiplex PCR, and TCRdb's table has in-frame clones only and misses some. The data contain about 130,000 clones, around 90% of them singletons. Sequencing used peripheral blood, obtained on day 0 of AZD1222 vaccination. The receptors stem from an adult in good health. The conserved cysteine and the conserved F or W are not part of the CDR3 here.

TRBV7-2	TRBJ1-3	ASSLGQGGGNTIY
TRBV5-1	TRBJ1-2	ASSPDGQGGGYT
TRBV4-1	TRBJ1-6	ASSLTGAVNSPLH
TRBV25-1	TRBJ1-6	AGNDRYSPLH
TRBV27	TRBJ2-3	ASSLTRGQAEWGDTQY
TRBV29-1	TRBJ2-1	SVDGHAYNEQF
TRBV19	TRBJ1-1	ASRDRGSNTEAF
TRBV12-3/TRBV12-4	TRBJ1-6	ASSLIYSPLH
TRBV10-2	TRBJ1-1	ASSPELYTEAF
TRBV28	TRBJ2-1	ASSLQAGFEQF
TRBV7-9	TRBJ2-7	ASSPGTGLYEQY
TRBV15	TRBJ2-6	ATGVSGANVLT
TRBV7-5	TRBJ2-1	ARSFFVPYRNSYNEQF
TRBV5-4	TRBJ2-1	ASSRGTEYNEQF
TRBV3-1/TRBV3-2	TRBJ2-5	ASSKGLAPETQY
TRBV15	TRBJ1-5	ATSRDNRGQGQPQH
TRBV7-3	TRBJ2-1	ASSLTPGTPTYNEQF
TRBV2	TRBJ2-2	ASSEVWGGPGELF
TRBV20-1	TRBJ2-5	SIQRGETQY
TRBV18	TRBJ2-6	ASSPVTAGTGANVLT
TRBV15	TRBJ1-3	ATGSSGNTIY
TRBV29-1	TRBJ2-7	SVGETRSSYEQY
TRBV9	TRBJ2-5	ASSVEGQAPQY
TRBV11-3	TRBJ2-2	ASSLGTSKGIGELF
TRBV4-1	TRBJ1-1	ASIQNTEAF